The 30 T cell receptor beta chains below all came from one sample that was sequenced in a study of blood T cells in healthy people across ages. A second roughly 7 to 12 cycle PCR used barcoded and J-beta primers. TCRdb reprocessed the 5' RACE reads with MiXCR, giving one entry per CDR3 protein. The sample contains hundreds of thousands of distinct CDR3 sequences, roughly 43% of which appear only once. Sequenced material: blood. All receptors derive from a man at least 80 years old in good health.

The sample holds a few counts of this clonotype. This chain links TRBV3-1 with TRBJ2-1, with D possibly being TRBD1 or TRBD2 (5 bases each). The CDR3 is 14 residues long. The V gene's germline CDR1 is LGHDT and CDR2 YNNKEL (reference sequence). V lost 4 bases and J lost 6, with 13 bases in between. This CDR3 is CASSPKVGGNEQFF. The DNA of the CDR3 is TGTGCCAGCAGCCCAAAGGTTGGGGGCAATGAGCAGTTCTTC.

In DNA, the CDR3 is TGTGCCAGCAGTTTACTGGGACAGGGGATCAATGAGCAGTTCTTC. Its translation is CASSLLGQGINEQFF. The genes are TRBV27 and TRBJ2-1; 10 nucleotides line up with TRBD1. From germline, CDR1 is MNHEY and CDR2 SMNVEV (reference sequence). The J segment lost 6 bases and the V segment lost 2 bases, leaving 4 bases of the junction unmatched. The CDR3 is made up of 15 amino acids.

This clonotype was detected only a few times. This chain joins TRBV7-2 and TRBJ2-5, with a tentative D call TRBD1 (7 bases). Germline CDR1 and CDR2: SGHTA and FQGNSA. The ends were cut back, 5 bases at V and 3 bases at J, with 16 bases in the middle. This CDR3 contains 15 residues. The CDR3: CASSDGGTAKETQYF. The CDR3 DNA reads as TGTGCCAGCAGCGATGGGGGGACAGCAAAAGAGACCCAGTACTTC.

The J gene is TRBJ1-2, the V gene TRBV14; possibly TRBD1 for D (5 bases). The CDR3 is 14 amino acids. V lost 1 base and J lost 4, with 10 bases in between. Germline CDR1 SGHDN, CDR2 FVKESK. CDR3 sequence (DNA): TGTGCCAGCAGCCAAGTCGGGCAGGGCTATGGCTACACCTTC. This translates into CASSQVGQGYGYTF. The entire variable domain, with the rest obtained from reference TRBV14 and TRBJ1-2, is as follows: EAGVTQFPSHSVIEKGQTVTLRCDPISGHDNLYWYRRVMGKEIKFLLHFVKESKQDESGMPNNRFLAERTGGTYSTLKVQPAELEDSGVYFCASSQVGQGYGYTFGSGTRLTVV.

This clonotype was recorded a few times. The chain has TRBV28 and TRBJ2-1, with 8 bases that match TRBD2. In germline, CDR1 is MDHEN, CDR2 SYDVKM. Unmatched junction bases numbered 12, after V lost 7 bases and J lost 10 bases. The CDR3 is 14 residues long. The CDR3 sequence: CASTLSGTPGEQFF. DNA of the CDR3: TGTGCCAGCACCCTTAGCGGGACGCCTGGGGAGCAGTTCTTC.

In the case of this clonotype: The junction and the germline gene differ at one end; a read error may be behind it. The rearrangement uses TRBV20-1 and TRBJ2-1; 11 bases map to TRBD2. CDR1 DFQATT and CDR2 SNEGSKA come from the germline V gene (reference sequence). This CDR3 is built from 15 residues. CDR3 nucleotides: TGCAGTGCCAGAGAAGGTAGCGGGAGGGGGGTTGAGCAGTTCTTC. Its protein product is CSAREGSGRGVEQFF.

V and J are TRBV4-3 and TRBJ2-1; 8 bases match TRBD2. In germline, CDR1 is LGHNA, CDR2 YSLEER. The CDR3 totals 16 residues. Losses at the gene ends were 1 base for V and 6 bases for J; bases not matched to a gene: 8. DNA for the CDR3: TGCGCCAGCAGCCAAGGTTGGGCGGGGGGCCCCAATGAGCAGTTCTTC. Its translation is CASSQGWAGGPNEQFF.

The chain carries TRBV20-1 and TRBJ2-7, with no clear D. Germline CDR1 reads DFQATT; CDR2 reads SNEGSKA (reference sequence). Trimming removed 2 bases from V and 3 bases from J, with 17 bases in between. CDR3 size: 15 residues. CDR3 in DNA: TGCAGTGCTAGAAAAAACGGCTGGACGGGCTACGAGCAGTACTTC. Its protein is CSARKNGWTGYEQYF.

The chain combines TRBV27 with TRBJ2-7; D may correspond to TRBD1 or TRBD2 (6 bases each). The CDR3 consists of 15 residues. Germline CDR1 and CDR2: MNHEY and SMNVEV (reference sequence). Trimming pared 5 bases from V and 0 bases from J, leaving 14 bases between. The CDR3 bases are TGTGCCAGCAGTATTATAGGGGGGCCCTCCTACGAGCAGTACTTC. Translated: CASSIIGGPSYEQYF.

The chain links TRBV6-5 to TRBJ2-5, with 11 bases lining up with TRBD1. The CDR3 consists of 16 residues. Germline trimming cut 0 bases from V and 5 bases from J; bases unmatched to any gene: 5. Germline loops: CDR1 MNHEY, CDR2 SVGAGI. The CDR3 region is CASSYSGTGGGETQYF. CDR3 in DNA: TGTGCCAGCAGTTACTCTGGGACAGGGGGGGGTGAGACCCAGTACTTC.

The gene calls are TRBV5-1 and TRBJ2-2, with TRBD1 as a possible D gene (6 bases). Germline CDR1 and CDR2: SGHRS and YFSETQ. This CDR3 is built from 12 residues. V shed 3 bases and J shed 7 bases, with 7 bases lying between them. The CDR3 DNA sequence: TGCGCCAGCAGCTCCAGGGGCGGGGAGCTGTTTTTT. It is translated as CASSSRGGELFF. Full variable domain (missing parts from reference TRBV5-1 and TRBJ2-2): KAGVTQTPRYLIKTRGQQVTLSCSPISGHRSVSWYQQTPGQGLQFLFEYFSETQRNKGNFPGRFSGRQFSNSRSEMNVSTLELGDSALYLCASSSRGGELFFGEGSRLTVL.

Only a few counts were recorded for this clonotype. This sequence joins TRBV7-9 and TRBJ2-2, with a tentative D call TRBD1 (6 bases). The germline gives CDR1 SEHNR, CDR2 FQNEAQ (reference sequence). The CDR3 runs 16 residues. V dropped 2 bases and J dropped 0 bases, with 10 bases sitting between them. Here the CDR3 DNA reads TGTGCCAGCAGCTTACAAGGGGGTTCGAACACCGGGGAGCTGTTTTTT. Protein product: CASSLQGGSNTGELFF.

The chain combines TRBV7-3 with TRBJ2-3; the match to TRBD2 covers 11 bases. CDR1 is SGHTA and CDR2 is FQGTGA in the germline V gene. With V trimmed by 1 base and J by 3 bases, 3 bases remained unmatched. The CDR3 sequence is 16 residues long. CDR3 in amino acids: CASSLMASGGTDTQYF. The CDR3 DNA reads TGTGCCAGCAGCTTAATGGCTAGCGGGGGGACAGATACGCAGTATTTT.

Remarks on this clonotype: At one end, the junction sequence differs from germline, possibly due to a read error. The chain carries TRBV6-4 and TRBJ2-1; D is tentatively TRBD1 or TRBD2 (5 bases each). The CDR3 runs to 15 residues. Germline assignment: CDR1 MRHNA and CDR2 SNTAGT. CDR3 sequence: CASSVDVEGNNGQFF. CDR3 DNA sequence: TGTGCCAGCAGTGTTGATGTAGAGGGGAACAATGGGCAGTTCTTC.

This clonotype was seen more than once but under ten times. The V gene is TRBV7-2, the J gene TRBJ2-3; D is undetermined. Germline CDR1 SGHTA, CDR2 FQGNSA. V lost 2 bases and J 2 bases, leaving 8 bases between the germline ends. This CDR3 contains 14 residues. CDR3 sequence: CASSLSRFTDTQYF. The DNA of the CDR3 is TGTGCCAGCAGCTTAAGTCGGTTCACAGATACGCAGTATTTT.

For this clonotype: The junction differs from germline at one of its ends, possibly a read error. The chain recombines TRBV7-9 with TRBJ2-2; D gene unclear. The germline V gene encodes CDR1 SEHNR and CDR2 FQNEAQ (reference sequence). The CDR3 has 14 residues. The CDR3: CASNLGRFAGELFF. DNA for the CDR3: TGTGCCAGCAACTTAGGTCGTTTCGCCGGGGAGCTGTTTTTT.

The sample holds many counts of this clonotype. J is TRBJ2-5 and V is TRBV6-5; D is unresolved. Trimming pared 5 bases from V and 4 bases from J, leaving 17 bases between. Germline-derived CDR1 and CDR2 are MNHEY and SVGAGI. This CDR3 has 15 residues. DNA for the CDR3: TGTGCCAGCAGTCTCGGAGTTGCAGGAGCAGAGACCCAGTACTTC. Residues: CASSLGVAGAETQYF.

This clonotype was counted a few times. The V gene is TRBV20-1, the J gene TRBJ1-2; TRBD1 agrees at 7 bases. The CDR3 length is 15 residues. CDR1 is DFQATT, CDR2 SNEGSKA, per germline (reference sequence). Germline trimming cut 0 bases from V and 1 base from J; bases unmatched to any gene: 5. CDR3 loop: CSARDGRQGNYGYTF. CDR3 in DNA: TGCAGTGCTAGAGATGGCCGACAGGGTAACTATGGCTACACCTTC.

This rearrangement joins TRBV6-1 to TRBJ2-3; 7 nucleotides match TRBD1. V dropped 6 bases and J dropped 6; count of bases not matched to a gene: 3. CDR1 MNHNS and CDR2 SASEGT come from the germline V gene. The CDR3 has 12 amino acids. The CDR3 spells CASRTTGDTQYF. The CDR3 region has the DNA TGTGCCAGCAGGACGACAGGGGATACGCAGTATTTT.

This clonotype was seen a handful of times. DNA of the CDR3: TGCGCCAGCAGCCATGAGGGGCCCGGGGGTAGTGAAAAACTGTTTTTT. Amino acids: CASSHEGPGGSEKLFF. The rearrangement joins TRBV4-3 to TRBJ1-4; perhaps TRBD1 as D (5 bases). Trimming left V 3 bases short and J 7 bases short, with 18 bases between. The germline V gene encodes CDR1 LGHNA and CDR2 YSLEER. The CDR3 sequence is 16 residues long.

The chain employs TRBV11-1 and TRBJ1-6; D ambiguous. The V and J ends lost 4 bases and 7 bases respectively, with 11 bases between them. CDR1 and CDR2 (germline): SGHAT, FQDESV (reference sequence). There are 14 residues in the CDR3. CDR3 amino acids: CASSSGLGNSPLHF. Here the CDR3 DNA reads TGTGCCAGCAGCTCTGGCCTCGGGAATTCACCCCTCCACTTT.

This clonotype was seen a handful of times. CDR3 nucleotide sequence: TGTGCCAGCAGCTTAGGGACAGGGGGCTCGAATGAGCAGTTCTTC. Its protein is CASSLGTGGSNEQFF. V gene TRBV7-9 combines with J gene TRBJ2-1; 11 nucleotides line up with TRBD1. CDR3 size: 15 residues. Germline loops: CDR1 SEHNR, CDR2 FQNEAQ (reference sequence). J was trimmed by 7 bases and V by 1 base; bases with no gene match: 3.

This clonotype occurred a few times. The rearrangement links TRBV20-1 to TRBJ1-2; maybe TRBD1 (6 bases). In germline, CDR1 is DFQATT, CDR2 SNEGSKA (reference sequence). This CDR3 region has 16 residues. The V gene lost 3 bases and the J gene lost 3 bases, with 20 bases spanning the gap. This CDR3 is CSASRGHQIGDYGYTF. Written as DNA, the CDR3 is TGCAGTGCTAGTCGGGGACACCAAATTGGGGACTATGGCTACACCTTC.

In its sample, this clonotype was seen a few times. The CDR3 DNA sequence: TGTGCCAGCAGTGCTTACAGGGGCGGAGGCTACACCTTC. Translating gives CASSAYRGGGYTF. The chain couples TRBV12-3 or TRBV12-4 to TRBJ1-2; 7 positions match TRBD1. After removal of 5 bases from V and 8 bases from J, the junction contained 8 bases not matched to a gene. This CDR3 region has 13 residues.

Here the CDR3 DNA reads TGCGCCAGCAGCTTGGCCAGGTTCGCGAACACCGGGGAGCTGTTTTTT. Encoded protein: CASSLARFANTGELFF. The V gene is TRBV5-1, the J gene TRBJ2-2; D not certain. The CDR3 length is 16 residues. Deletions cut 0 bases from V and 0 bases from J, with 9 bases between. Germline CDR1 is SGHRS and CDR2 is YFSETQ.

This clonotype was picked up a small number of times. The gene calls are TRBV7-2 and TRBJ2-4; D might be TRBD1 (5 bases). This CDR3 region has 17 residues. Trimming left V 5 bases short and J 0 bases short, with 17 bases between. CDR1 and CDR2 (germline): SGHTA, FQGNSA. CDR3 nucleotides: TGTGCCAGCAGCCATCAAGTGACAGCCTTAGCCAAAAACATTCAGTACTTC. This encodes CASSHQVTALAKNIQYF. Full variable domain (rest looked up from reference TRBV7-2 and TRBJ2-4): GAGVSQSPSNKVTEKGKDVELRCDPISGHTALYWYRQSLGQGLEFLIYFQGNSAPDKSGLPSDRFSAERTGGSVSTLTIQRTQQEDSAVYLCASSHQVTALAKNIQYFGAGTRLSVL.

The chain combines TRBV20-1 with TRBJ1-3, with 7 bases lining up with TRBD1. The CDR3 length is 15 residues. V was pared by 2 bases and J by 5 bases, with 9 bases of the junction left unmatched. From germline, CDR1 is DFQATT and CDR2 SNEGSKA (reference sequence). CDR3: CSARPPDRLRNTIYF. CDR3 DNA sequence: TGCAGTGCTAGACCGCCGGACAGGCTGAGAAACACCATATATTTT.

This clonotype was detected many times. The J gene is TRBJ2-1, the V gene TRBV7-3; 10 bases map to TRBD2. This CDR3 comprises 15 residues. CDR1 and CDR2 (germline): SGHTA, FQGTGA. Trimming cost V 6 bases and J 2 bases; bases outside gene matches: 4. The CDR3 DNA reads as TGTGCCAGCAGTCCTAGCGGGGGACCCTACAATGAGCAGTTCTTC. Its translation is CASSPSGGPYNEQFF.

The V and J genes are TRBV3-1 and TRBJ2-3, with D tentatively TRBD2 (6 bases). The CDR3 is made up of 16 amino acids. Germline V CDR1 and CDR2: LGHDT, YNNKEL (reference sequence). V gave up 4 bases and J gave up 7 bases, with 21 bases separating them. CDR3 sequence reads: CASSPGTPTSRYTQYF. The DNA of the CDR3 is TGTGCCAGCAGCCCCGGGACTCCTACCTCGCGCTATACGCAGTATTTT.

This clonotype was seen a handful of times. The chain combines TRBV29-1 with TRBJ2-7; either TRBD1 or TRBD2 may supply D (6 bases each). The CDR3 is 12 residues long. The germline V gene encodes CDR1 SQVTM and CDR2 ANQGSEA. With 4 bases removed from V and 5 bases from J, the gap between germline ends came to 12 bases. CDR3 DNA sequence: TGCAGCGTTGGGGGGGCCGTGAACGAGCAGTACTTC. This gives the protein CSVGGAVNEQYF.